This entry is about one TCR beta chain. Its antigen is as yet unknown. Compared with germline, one end of the junction differs, possibly owing to a read error. After constant-region reverse-primer amplification, full-length variable regions underwent semi-nested PCR with Nested Universal Primer A. Each CDR3 protein is one row after TCRdb ran MiXCR on the 5' RACE reads. The sample has 7,500 to 10,000 distinct CDR3 sequences, approximately 24% seen once. The CDR3 contains 15 residues. In germline, CDR1 is ENHRY, CDR2 SYGVKD. The sorted Tregs were CD4+CD25+CD127-/low cells. Study observations and caveats: Larger-cohort validation covered only one TCR beta V-J rearrangement. Greatest tumor Treg TCR overlap was with tumor naive CD4+ cells. In terms of TCR gene usage, tumor memory CD4+ T cells clustered together with blood and lymph node memory CD4+ cells, as well as with lymph node naive CD4+ cells.

The material sequenced was Tregs sorted from blood. This TCR was sampled from a female donor with breast cancer. The chain combines TRBV10-3 with TRBJ1-5; no clear D. The CDR3 protein is CAFSESMRSNQPQHF. The CDR3 bases are TGTGCCTTCAGTGAGTCGATGAGGAGCAATCAGCCCCAGCATTTT.